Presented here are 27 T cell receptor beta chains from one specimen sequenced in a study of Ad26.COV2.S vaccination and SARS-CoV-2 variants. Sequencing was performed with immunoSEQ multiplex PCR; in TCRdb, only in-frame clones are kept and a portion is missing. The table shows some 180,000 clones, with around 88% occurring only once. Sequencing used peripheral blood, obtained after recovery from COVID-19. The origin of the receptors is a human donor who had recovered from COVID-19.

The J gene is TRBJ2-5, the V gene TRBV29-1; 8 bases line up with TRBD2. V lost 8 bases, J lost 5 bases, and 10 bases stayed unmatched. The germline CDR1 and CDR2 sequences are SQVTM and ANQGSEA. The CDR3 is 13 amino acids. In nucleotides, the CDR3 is TGCAGCCTCCGGACTAGCCCGATGGAGACCCAGTACTTC. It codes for CSLRTSPMETQYF.

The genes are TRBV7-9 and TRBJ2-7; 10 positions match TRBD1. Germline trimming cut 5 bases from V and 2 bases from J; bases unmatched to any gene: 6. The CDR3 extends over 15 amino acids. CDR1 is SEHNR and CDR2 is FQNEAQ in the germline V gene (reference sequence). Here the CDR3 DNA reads TGTGCCAGCAGCCCCGACAGGGGGCGCCCCTACGAGCAGTACTTC. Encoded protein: CASSPDRGRPYEQYF. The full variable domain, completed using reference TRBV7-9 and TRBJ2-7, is DTGVSQNPRHKITKRGQNVTFRCDPISEHNRLYWYRQTLGQGPEFLTYFQNEAQLEKSRLLSDRFSAERPKGSFSTLEIQRTEQGDSAMYLCASSPDRGRPYEQYFGPGTRLTVT.

In DNA, the CDR3 is TGTGCCAGCATGGCCGGACAGGGTTGGACTGAAGCTTTCTTT. It yields the protein CASMAGQGWTEAFF. This sequence joins TRBV27 and TRBJ1-1, with 8 bases that match TRBD1. Per the germline V gene, CDR1 is MNHEY and CDR2 is SMNVEV (reference sequence). The CDR3 length is 14 residues. The V and J ends lost 7 bases and 5 bases, in that order; junction bases with no gene match: 9.

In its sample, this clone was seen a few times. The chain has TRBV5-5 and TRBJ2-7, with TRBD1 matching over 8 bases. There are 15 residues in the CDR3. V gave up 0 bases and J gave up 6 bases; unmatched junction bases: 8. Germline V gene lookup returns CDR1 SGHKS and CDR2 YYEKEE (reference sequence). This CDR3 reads CASSLVPGGSSEQYF. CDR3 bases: TGTGCCAGCAGCTTGGTCCCAGGGGGCTCATCCGAGCAGTACTTC.

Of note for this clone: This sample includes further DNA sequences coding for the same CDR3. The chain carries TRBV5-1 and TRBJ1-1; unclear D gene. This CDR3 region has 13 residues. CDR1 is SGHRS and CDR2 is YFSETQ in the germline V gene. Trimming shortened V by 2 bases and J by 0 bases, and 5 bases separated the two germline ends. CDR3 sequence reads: CASSLTVNTEAFF. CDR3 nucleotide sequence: TGCGCCAGCAGCTTAACAGTGAACACTGAAGCTTTCTTT. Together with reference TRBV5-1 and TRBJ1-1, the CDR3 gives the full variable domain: KAGVTQTPRYLIKTRGQQVTLSCSPISGHRSVSWYQQTPGQGLQFLFEYFSETQRNKGNFPGRFSGRQFSNSRSEMNVSTLELGDSALYLCASSLTVNTEAFFGQGTRLTVV.

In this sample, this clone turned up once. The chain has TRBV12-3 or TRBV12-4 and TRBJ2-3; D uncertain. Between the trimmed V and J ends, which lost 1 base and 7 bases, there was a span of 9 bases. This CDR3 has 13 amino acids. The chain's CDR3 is CASSLGRVNTQYF. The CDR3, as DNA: TGTGCCAGCAGTTTAGGCCGGGTGAATACGCAGTATTTT.

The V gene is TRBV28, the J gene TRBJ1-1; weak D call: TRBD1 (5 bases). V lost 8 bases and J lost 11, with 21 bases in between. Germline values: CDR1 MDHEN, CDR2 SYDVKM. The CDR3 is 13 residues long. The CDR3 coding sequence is TGTGCCAGCCAGACTACGTCACCTCCAGGGGCTTTCTTT. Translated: CASQTTSPPGAFF.

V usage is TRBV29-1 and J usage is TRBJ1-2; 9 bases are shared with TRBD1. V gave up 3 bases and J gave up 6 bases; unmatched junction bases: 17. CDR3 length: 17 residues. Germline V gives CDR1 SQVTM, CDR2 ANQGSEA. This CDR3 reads CSVDPTGQGAIRDGYTF. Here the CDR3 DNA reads TGCAGCGTTGATCCGACGGGACAGGGAGCCATTCGGGATGGCTACACCTTC. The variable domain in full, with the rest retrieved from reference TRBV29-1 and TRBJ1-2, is SAVISQKPSRDICQRGTSLTIQCQVDSQVTMMFWYRQQPGQSLTLIATANQGSEATYESGFVIDKFPISRPNLTFSTLTVSNMSPEDSSIYLCSVDPTGQGAIRDGYTFGSGTRLTVV.

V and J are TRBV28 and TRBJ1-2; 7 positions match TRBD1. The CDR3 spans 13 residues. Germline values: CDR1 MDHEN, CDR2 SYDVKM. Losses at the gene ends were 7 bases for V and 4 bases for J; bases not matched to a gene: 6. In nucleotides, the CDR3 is TGTGCCAGCAAGAGCGGGGACAGCTATGGCTACACCTTC. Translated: CASKSGDSYGYTF.

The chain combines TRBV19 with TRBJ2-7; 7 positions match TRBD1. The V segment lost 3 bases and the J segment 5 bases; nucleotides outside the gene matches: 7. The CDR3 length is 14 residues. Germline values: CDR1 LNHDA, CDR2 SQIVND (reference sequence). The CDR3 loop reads CASSIYRGSNEQYF. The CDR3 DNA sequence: TGTGCCAGTAGTATTTACAGGGGCAGCAACGAGCAGTACTTC. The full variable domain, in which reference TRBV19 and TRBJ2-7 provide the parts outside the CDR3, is DGGITQSPKYLFRKEGQNVTLSCEQNLNHDAMYWYRQDPGQGLRLIYYSQIVNDFQKGDIAEGYSVSREKKESFPLTVTSAQKNPTAFYLCASSIYRGSNEQYFGPGTRLTVT.

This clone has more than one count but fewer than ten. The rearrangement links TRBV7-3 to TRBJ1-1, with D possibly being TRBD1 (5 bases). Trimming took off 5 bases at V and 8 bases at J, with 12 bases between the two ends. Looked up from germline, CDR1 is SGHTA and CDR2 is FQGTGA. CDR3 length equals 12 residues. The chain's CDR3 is CASSPGGGEAFF. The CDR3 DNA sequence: TGTGCCAGCAGCCCCGGGGGTGGCGAAGCTTTCTTT.

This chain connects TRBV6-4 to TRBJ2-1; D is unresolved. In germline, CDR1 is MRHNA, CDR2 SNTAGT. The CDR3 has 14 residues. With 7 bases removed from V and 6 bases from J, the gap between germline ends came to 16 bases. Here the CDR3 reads CASKAVVGGNEQFF. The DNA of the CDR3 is TGTGCCAGCAAGGCCGTTGTGGGTGGCAATGAGCAGTTCTTC.

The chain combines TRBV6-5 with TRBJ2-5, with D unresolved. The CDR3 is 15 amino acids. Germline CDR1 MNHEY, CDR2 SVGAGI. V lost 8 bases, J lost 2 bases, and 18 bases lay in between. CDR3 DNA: TGTGCCAGCGGGCCTGGGGATACCCCTCAAGAGACCCAGTACTTC. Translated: CASGPGDTPQETQYF.

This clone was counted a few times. In DNA, the CDR3 is TGTGCCAGCAGCCCGACTCCCCGAAGCTCTGGGGCCAACGTCCTGACTTTC. It specifies CASSPTPRSSGANVLTF. The chain combines TRBV9 with TRBJ2-6; D unclear. The germline V gene has CDR1 SGDLS and CDR2 YYNGEE. Between the trimmed V and J ends, which lost 4 bases and 0 bases, there was a span of 14 bases. This CDR3 has 17 amino acids.

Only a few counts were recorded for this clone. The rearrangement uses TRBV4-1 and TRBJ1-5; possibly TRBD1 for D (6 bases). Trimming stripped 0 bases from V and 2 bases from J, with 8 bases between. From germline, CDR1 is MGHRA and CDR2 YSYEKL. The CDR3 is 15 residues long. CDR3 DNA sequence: TGCGCCAGCAGCCAAGAACAGGGTGGCAATCAGCCCCAGCATTTT. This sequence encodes CASSQEQGGNQPQHF.

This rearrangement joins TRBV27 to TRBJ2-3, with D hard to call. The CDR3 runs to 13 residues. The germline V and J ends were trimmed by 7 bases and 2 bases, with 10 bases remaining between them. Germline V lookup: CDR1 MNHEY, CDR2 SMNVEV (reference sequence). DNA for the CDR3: TGTGCCAGCAACGAGGCGAACACAGATACGCAGTATTTT. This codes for CASNEANTDTQYF.

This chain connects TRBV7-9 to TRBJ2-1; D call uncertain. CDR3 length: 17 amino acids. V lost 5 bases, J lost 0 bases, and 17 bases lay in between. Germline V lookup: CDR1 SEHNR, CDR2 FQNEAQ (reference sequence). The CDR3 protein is CASSPLGPSGSYNEQFF. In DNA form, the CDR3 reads TGTGCCAGCAGCCCTCTTGGACCATCTGGCTCCTACAATGAGCAGTTCTTC.

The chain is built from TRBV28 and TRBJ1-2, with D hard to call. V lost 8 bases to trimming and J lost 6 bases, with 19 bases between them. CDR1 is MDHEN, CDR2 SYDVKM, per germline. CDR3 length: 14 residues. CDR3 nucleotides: TGTGCCAGCTCCCGGGCCGAAGGAAGGGATGGCTACACCTTC. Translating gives CASSRAEGRDGYTF.

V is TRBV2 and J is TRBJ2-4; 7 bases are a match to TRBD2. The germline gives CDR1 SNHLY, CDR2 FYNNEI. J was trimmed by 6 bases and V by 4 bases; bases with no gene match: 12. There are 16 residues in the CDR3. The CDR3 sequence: CASSGGGRLLRNIQYF. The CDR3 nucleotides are TGTGCCAGCAGTGGGGGAGGGAGGCTCTTGAGAAACATTCAGTACTTC.

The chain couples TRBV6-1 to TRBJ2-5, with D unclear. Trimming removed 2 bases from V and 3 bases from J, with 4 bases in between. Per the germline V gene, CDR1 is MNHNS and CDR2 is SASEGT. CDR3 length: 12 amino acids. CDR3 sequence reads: CASSELKETQYF. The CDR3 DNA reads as TGTGCCAGCAGTGAATTAAAAGAGACCCAGTACTTC.

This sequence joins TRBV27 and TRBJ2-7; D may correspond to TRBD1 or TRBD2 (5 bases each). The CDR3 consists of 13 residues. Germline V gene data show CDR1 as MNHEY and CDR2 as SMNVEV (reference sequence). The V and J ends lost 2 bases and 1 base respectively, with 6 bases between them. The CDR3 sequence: CASSLGGSYEQYF. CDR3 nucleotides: TGTGCCAGCAGTTTAGGGGGATCCTACGAGCAGTACTTC.

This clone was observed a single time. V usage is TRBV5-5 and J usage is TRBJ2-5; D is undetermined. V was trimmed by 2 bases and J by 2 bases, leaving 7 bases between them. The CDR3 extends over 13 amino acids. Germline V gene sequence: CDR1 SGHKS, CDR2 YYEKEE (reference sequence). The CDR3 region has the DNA TGTGCCAGCAGCTTCGGCTCTCAAGAGACCCAGTACTTC. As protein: CASSFGSQETQYF.

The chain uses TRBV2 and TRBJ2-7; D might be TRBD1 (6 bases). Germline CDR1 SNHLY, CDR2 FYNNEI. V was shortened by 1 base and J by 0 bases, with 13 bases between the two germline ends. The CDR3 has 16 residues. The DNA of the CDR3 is TGTGCCAGCAGTGAAGATCTCTGGGACACCTCCTACGAGCAGTACTTC. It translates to CASSEDLWDTSYEQYF.

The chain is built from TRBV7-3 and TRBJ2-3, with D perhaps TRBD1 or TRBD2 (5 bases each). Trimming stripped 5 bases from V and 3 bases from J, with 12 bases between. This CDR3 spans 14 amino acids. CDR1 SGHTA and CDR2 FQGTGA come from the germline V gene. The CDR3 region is CASSITGPTDTQYF. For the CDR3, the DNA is TGTGCCAGCAGCATCACGGGGCCAACAGATACGCAGTATTTT.

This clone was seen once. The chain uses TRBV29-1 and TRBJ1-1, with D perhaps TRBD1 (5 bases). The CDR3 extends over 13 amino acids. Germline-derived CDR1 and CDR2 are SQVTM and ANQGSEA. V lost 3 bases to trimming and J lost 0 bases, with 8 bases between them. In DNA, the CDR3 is TGCAGCGTTGAGGGGCGGTTGAACACTGAAGCTTTCTTT. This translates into CSVEGRLNTEAFF.

The CDR3 DNA reads TGTGCCAGCAGCCTCTTTTACGCCACGGACGGAGATACGCAGTATTTT. It encodes CASSLFYATDGDTQYF. The V gene is TRBV7-9, the J gene TRBJ2-3, with unresolved D. The germline V gene encodes CDR1 SEHNR and CDR2 FQNEAQ (reference sequence). This CDR3 region has 16 residues. The V end was cut by 5 bases, the J end by 5 bases, with 20 bases between. Full variable domain (remainder filled in from reference TRBV7-9 and TRBJ2-3): DTGVSQNPRHKITKRGQNVTFRCDPISEHNRLYWYRQTLGQGPEFLTYFQNEAQLEKSRLLSDRFSAERPKGSFSTLEIQRTEQGDSAMYLCASSLFYATDGDTQYFGPGTRLTVL.

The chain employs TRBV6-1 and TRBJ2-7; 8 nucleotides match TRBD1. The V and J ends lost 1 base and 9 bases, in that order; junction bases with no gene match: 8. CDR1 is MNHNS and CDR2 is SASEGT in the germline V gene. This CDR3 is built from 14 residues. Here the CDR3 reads CASSEDIRTGSQYF. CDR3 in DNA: TGTGCCAGCAGTGAAGATATACGGACAGGGTCGCAGTACTTC.